The next 32 T cell receptor beta chains were all read from a single sample in a study of shared clonotypes between healthy human individuals. Data came from immunoSEQ multiplex PCR; TCRdb stores just in-frame clones and leaves some out. This table has about a million clones, approximately 80% appearing once. Sequencing used memory CD4+ T cells from PBMCs. Specified subset: CD45RA-negative fraction. Source of these receptors: a man between 18 and 29 years old in good health. Some clones in this sample may be carry-over from other donors' samples.

The chain links TRBV5-6 to TRBJ1-5; D ambiguous. The CDR3 extends over 16 amino acids. The germline gives CDR1 SGHDT, CDR2 YYEEEE. V lost 4 bases and J lost 2, with 16 bases in between. The CDR3 DNA reads as TGTGCCAGCAGCCTTTGGCCCCCTACACGCAATCAGCCCCAGCATTTT. Translating it yields CASSLWPPTRNQPQHF.

Points on this clone: Other DNA sequences in the same sample also yield this CDR3. The rearrangement links TRBV2 to TRBJ2-2, with 9 bases matching TRBD1. CDR3 length equals 15 residues. Germline CDR1 is SNHLY and CDR2 is FYNNEI. V lost 4 bases and J lost 0; bases outside the gene matches: 0. The CDR3 loop reads CASSGQGANTGELFF. CDR3 DNA sequence: TGTGCCAGCAGTGGACAGGGGGCGAACACCGGGGAGCTGTTTTTT. Using reference TRBV2 and TRBJ2-2 for the parts outside the CDR3, the full variable domain is EPEVTQTPSHQVTQMGQEVILRCVPISNHLYFYWYRQILGQKVEFLVSFYNNEISEKSEIFDDQFSVERPDGSNFTLKIRSTKLEDSAMYFCASSGQGANTGELFFGEGSRLTVL.

This chain uses TRBV6-5 with TRBJ2-7; 8 nucleotides line up with TRBD2. Germline V lookup: CDR1 MNHEY, CDR2 SVGAGI. The J segment lost 1 base and the V segment lost 2 bases, leaving 7 bases of the junction unmatched. The CDR3 sequence is 16 residues long. DNA for the CDR3: TGTGCCAGCAGTTACGGTAGCGGGACTGGGTCCTACGAGCAGTACTTC. Translating it yields CASSYGSGTGSYEQYF.

This clone was seen only once. The chain has TRBV7-2 and TRBJ1-4; D remains ambiguous. The CDR3 is made up of 15 amino acids. V lost 5 bases and J 4 bases, leaving 14 bases between the germline ends. Germline CDR1 and CDR2: SGHTA and FQGNSA. The CDR3 loop reads CASSPLTANNEKLFF. The CDR3, as DNA: TGTGCCAGCAGCCCGCTGACGGCGAATAATGAAAAACTGTTTTTT.

The chain is built from TRBV4-1 and TRBJ1-1, with TRBD1 as a possible D gene (6 bases). V lost 3 bases, J lost 3 bases, and 20 bases lay in between. The CDR3 runs to 17 residues. CDR1 and CDR2 (germline): MGHRA, YSYEKL. CDR3 region: CASSQERHTGRDTEAFF. The CDR3 bases are TGCGCCAGCAGCCAGGAGAGGCATACAGGGAGGGACACTGAAGCTTTCTTT.

This chain links TRBV18 with TRBJ2-1; 8 nucleotides agree with TRBD2. The CDR3 length is 14 residues. In germline, CDR1 is KGHSH, CDR2 LQKENI. Germline trimming cut 6 bases from V and 7 bases from J; bases unmatched to any gene: 8. CDR3: CASSTGLVTNEQFF. The CDR3 region has the DNA TGTGCCAGCTCGACGGGACTAGTCACGAATGAGCAGTTCTTC. The whole variable domain, remainder taken from reference TRBV18 and TRBJ2-1, is NAGVMQNPRHLVRRRGQEARLRCSPMKGHSHVYWYRQLPEEGLKFMVYLQKENIIDESGMPKERFSAEFPKEGPSILRIQQVVRGDSAAYFCASSTGLVTNEQFFGPGTRLTVL.

The rearrangement links TRBV28 to TRBJ2-5; D tentatively reads TRBD1 or TRBD2 (7 bases each). Gene TRBJ2-7 matches the end of the DNA better, so the J call may be wrong. The CDR3 consists of 15 residues. Germline V gene sequence: CDR1 MDHEN, CDR2 SYDVKM. The CDR3 sequence: CASSFAAGGDYEQYF. CDR3 DNA: TGTGCCAGCAGTTTTGCGGCAGGGGGGGACTACGAGCAGTACTTC.

This clone was counted only a few times. V usage is TRBV5-1 and J usage is TRBJ2-1; TRBD1 agrees at 7 bases. This CDR3 comprises 16 residues. Losses at the gene ends were 3 bases for V and 4 bases for J; bases not matched to a gene: 10. CDR1 and CDR2 (germline): SGHRS, YFSETQ. CDR3 sequence: CASSWTTGTVYNEQFF. In DNA form, the CDR3 reads TGCGCCAGCAGCTGGACGACCGGGACAGTTTACAATGAGCAGTTCTTC.

The chain employs TRBV27 and TRBJ1-1; TRBD1 aligns across 7 bases. This CDR3 has 14 residues. V shed 5 bases, J shed 5 bases, and the junction held 8 bases outside the gene matches. Germline CDR1 and CDR2: MNHEY and SMNVEV (reference sequence). CDR3 region: CASSRPDRVTEAFF. The CDR3 nucleotides are TGTGCCAGCAGTCGCCCCGACAGGGTGACTGAAGCTTTCTTT.

This clone was observed once. The chain uses TRBV7-3 and TRBJ2-7; 10 bases align to TRBD1. Germline V gene sequence: CDR1 SGHTA, CDR2 FQGTGA. The length of the CDR3 is 15 residues. The V and J ends lost 2 bases and 4 bases, in that order; junction bases with no gene match: 5. CDR3 sequence reads: CASSLGQGVLYEQYF. The CDR3 bases are TGTGCCAGCAGCTTAGGACAGGGGGTACTTTACGAGCAGTACTTC. Full variable domain (outside the CDR3, taken from reference TRBV7-3 and TRBJ2-7): GAGVSQTPSNKVTEKGKYVELRCDPISGHTALYWYRQSLGQGPEFLIYFQGTGAADDSGLPNDRFFAVRPEGSVSTLKIQRTERGDSAVYLCASSLGQGVLYEQYFGPGTRLTVT.

This clone was found a few times. The chain carries TRBV7-9 and TRBJ2-2; perhaps D is TRBD1 or TRBD2 (5 bases each). The CDR3 spans 14 residues. The V and J ends lost 3 bases and 4 bases respectively, with 9 bases between them. Germline CDR1 reads SEHNR; CDR2 reads FQNEAQ (reference sequence). The CDR3 loop is CASSFGAATGELFF. CDR3 coding DNA: TGTGCCAGCAGCTTCGGGGCGGCCACCGGGGAGCTGTTTTTT.

The chain uses TRBV9 and TRBJ1-1; possible D gene TRBD1, 5 bases. The germline V gene has CDR1 SGDLS and CDR2 YYNGEE. The germline V and J ends were trimmed by 4 bases and 0 bases, with 16 bases remaining between them. The CDR3 loop spans 16 amino acids. CDR3 nucleotides: TGTGCCAGCAGCCCTCACGGGGGGAGCATGAACACTGAAGCTTTCTTT. Translation gives CASSPHGGSMNTEAFF.

This clone was counted a few times. The sample contains more than one DNA sequence encoding this CDR3. This chain connects TRBV6-5 to TRBJ2-1; 12 bases are shared with TRBD2. The germline V gene encodes CDR1 MNHEY and CDR2 SVGAGI. The CDR3 is 15 amino acids. V lost 6 bases, J lost 7 bases, and 7 bases stayed unmatched. The CDR3 protein is CASRPLAGGGNEQFF. The CDR3 DNA follows: TGTGCCAGCAGGCCGCTAGCGGGAGGGGGGAATGAGCAGTTCTTC.

This chain connects TRBV11-2 to TRBJ2-7; 12 positions match TRBD2. Germline loops: CDR1 SGHAT, CDR2 FQNNGV. The CDR3 is made up of 15 amino acids. The V and J ends lost 5 bases and 7 bases, in that order; junction bases with no gene match: 9. CDR3 amino acids: CASSPGLAGLGEQYF. In nucleotides, the CDR3 is TGTGCCAGCAGCCCCGGACTAGCGGGATTGGGAGAGCAGTACTTC. The whole variable domain, filled in from reference TRBV11-2 and TRBJ2-7, reads EAGVAQSPRYKIIEKRQSVAFWCNPISGHATLYWYQQILGQGPKLLIQFQNNGVVDDSQLPKDRFSAERLKGVDSTLKIQPAKLEDSAVYLCASSPGLAGLGEQYFGPGTRLTVT.

V gene TRBV5-1 combines with J gene TRBJ1-2, with D hard to call. In germline, CDR1 is SGHRS, CDR2 YFSETQ. The ends were cut back, 0 bases at V and 2 bases at J, with 5 bases in the middle. The CDR3 contains 13 residues. The CDR3 DNA reads TGCGCCAGCAGCTTGGTGGGGAACTATGGCTACACCTTC. It is translated as CASSLVGNYGYTF.

This clone was found once. The V call is TRBV27, the J call TRBJ1-4, with a possible D match to TRBD1 (5 bases). The V and J ends lost 5 bases and 0 bases respectively, with 10 bases between them. CDR3 length: 15 amino acids. Germline loops: CDR1 MNHEY, CDR2 SMNVEV (reference sequence). The CDR3 DNA reads as TGTGCCAGCAGTGAACAGGCCACAACTAATGAAAAACTGTTTTTT. Its translation is CASSEQATTNEKLFF.

This sequence joins TRBV4-1 and TRBJ2-1, with 8 bases identical to TRBD2. CDR1 and CDR2 (germline): MGHRA, YSYEKL. This CDR3 spans 15 amino acids. The ends lost 6 bases at V and 5 bases at J; junction bases unmatched: 9. CDR3 coding DNA: TGCGCCAGCAGTCTCCCGGGACTAGTTAACAATGAGCAGTTCTTC. Its protein is CASSLPGLVNNEQFF.

Here the CDR3 reads CASSYSAGGLYEQYF. CDR3 sequence (DNA): TGTGCCAGCAGTTACTCAGCGGGAGGGCTCTACGAGCAGTACTTC. The genes are TRBV6-5 and TRBJ2-7, with 10 positions matching TRBD2. The V and J ends lost 0 bases and 3 bases, in that order; junction bases with no gene match: 2. The germline gives CDR1 MNHEY, CDR2 SVGAGI. CDR3 length: 15 residues.

This chain uses TRBV7-2 with TRBJ1-4; perhaps TRBD1 as D (6 bases). V was clipped by 5 bases and J by 7 bases, with 14 bases between them. The CDR3 runs 14 residues. Germline CDR1 is SGHTA and CDR2 is FQGNSA. For the CDR3, the DNA is TGTGCCAGCAGCCGGGGGCCTCCGGCTGAAAAACTGTTTTTT. This gives the protein CASSRGPPAEKLFF.

This chain connects TRBV25-1 to TRBJ1-2, with D maybe TRBD1 (6 bases). Trimming left V 6 bases short and J 8 bases short, with 13 bases between. Germline V gene data show CDR1 as MGHDK and CDR2 as SYGVNS. This CDR3 spans 12 amino acids. The CDR3 coding sequence is TGTGCCAGCAGACAGGGAGTATCGGGCTACACCTTC. Its protein is CASRQGVSGYTF.

This clone has a single count. The rearrangement joins TRBV18 to TRBJ2-1; D might be TRBD2 (5 bases). This CDR3 has 14 residues. Trimming pared 6 bases from V and 5 bases from J, leaving 14 bases between. Germline-derived CDR1 and CDR2 are KGHSH and LQKENI. The CDR3 DNA sequence: TGTGCCAGCTCCGGGATGTGGGTCGACAATGAGCAGTTCTTC. The encoded protein is CASSGMWVDNEQFF.

This clone appeared a few times. This chain uses TRBV6-1 with TRBJ2-3; TRBD2 matches at 12 bases. The CDR3 extends over 16 amino acids. The germline V gene encodes CDR1 MNHNS and CDR2 SASEGT. V trimming: 4 bases; J trimming: 4 bases; junction bases outside the gene matches: 6. The CDR3 bases are TGTGCCAGCAGTGGGACTAGCGGGATTGTGGCAGATACGCAGTATTTT. This translates into CASSGTSGIVADTQYF.

The gene calls are TRBV28 and TRBJ2-3; possible D gene TRBD2, 5 bases. The CDR3 consists of 16 residues. Deletions cut 5 bases from V and 7 bases from J, with 22 bases between. CDR1 is MDHEN and CDR2 is SYDVKM in the germline V gene. The CDR3 loop reads CASSPDGRGRQNTQYF. The CDR3 bases are TGTGCCAGCAGTCCAGACGGACGGGGAAGGCAGAATACGCAGTATTTT. The full variable domain, its missing parts supplied by reference TRBV28 and TRBJ2-3, is DVKVTQSSRYLVKRTGEKVFLECVQDMDHENMFWYRQDPGLGLRLIYFSYDVKMKEKGDIPEGYSVSREKKERFSLILESASTNQTSMYLCASSPDGRGRQNTQYFGPGTRLTVL.

In this sample, this clone turned up once. The chain combines TRBV15 with TRBJ1-4, with D maybe TRBD1 (6 bases). The CDR3 length is 16 residues. Germline CDR1 reads LNHNV; CDR2 reads YYDKDF (reference sequence). V lost 0 bases to trimming and J lost 3 bases, with 11 bases between them. DNA of the CDR3: TGTGCCACCAGCAGAGATCCCGGACAGCCTAATGAAAAACTGTTTTTT. It codes for CATSRDPGQPNEKLFF.

The chain is built from TRBV20-1 and TRBJ2-1; TRBD2 might be the D (6 bases). V was clipped by 6 bases and J by 13 bases, with 13 bases between them. Per the germline V gene, CDR1 is DFQATT and CDR2 is SNEGSKA (reference sequence). The CDR3 loop spans 10 amino acids. The CDR3 sequence is CSASGLNQFF. The CDR3 nucleotides are TGCAGTGCGAGCGGGCTTAACCAGTTCTTC.

The chain employs TRBV28 and TRBJ1-2, with 8 bases identical to TRBD1. Germline CDR1 and CDR2: MDHEN and SYDVKM. The V segment lost 3 bases and the J segment 4 bases; nucleotides outside the gene matches: 10. The CDR3 consists of 16 residues. The CDR3 coding sequence is TGTGCCAGCAGTTTGGGAATAGGGACAGGCCCCTATGGCTACACCTTC. Protein: CASSLGIGTGPYGYTF.

The V gene is TRBV5-1, the J gene TRBJ1-2; 7 bases are a match to TRBD1. The CDR3 has 14 amino acids. Germline values: CDR1 SGHRS, CDR2 YFSETQ. Losses at the gene ends were 5 bases for V and 5 bases for J; bases not matched to a gene: 9. CDR3 region: CASSMDRRVYGYTF. The DNA of the CDR3 is TGCGCCAGCAGTATGGACAGGAGAGTATATGGCTACACCTTC. Full variable domain (remainder filled in from reference TRBV5-1 and TRBJ1-2): KAGVTQTPRYLIKTRGQQVTLSCSPISGHRSVSWYQQTPGQGLQFLFEYFSETQRNKGNFPGRFSGRQFSNSRSEMNVSTLELGDSALYLCASSMDRRVYGYTFGSGTRLTVV.

V and J are TRBV5-4 and TRBJ1-5; D may be TRBD1 (5 bases). This CDR3 spans 14 amino acids. The germline CDR1 and CDR2 sequences are SGHNT and YYREEE (reference sequence). Trimming pared 1 base from V and 7 bases from J, leaving 12 bases between. The CDR3 DNA reads as TGTGCCAGCAGCTTGTGGGGAAGGGGACAGCCCCAGCATTTT. Translating gives CASSLWGRGQPQHF.

This clone occurred a few times. This chain uses TRBV21-1 with TRBJ2-3; TRBD2 was called by the table and not checked on the DNA. TRBV21-1 is flagged as a pseudogene. This CDR3 comprises 20 residues. The CDR3 loop reads CASSPRKHPSGNEGTDTQYF. CDR3 nucleotide sequence: TGTGCCAGCAGCCCCCGAAAACACCCTAGCGGGAATGAAGGCACAGATACGCAGTATTTT.

This clone has more than one count but fewer than ten. The chain carries TRBV6-5 and TRBJ2-2; TRBD1 matches at 7 bases. This CDR3 is 13 amino acids long. Trimming cost V 5 bases and J 6 bases; bases outside gene matches: 3. From germline, CDR1 is MNHEY and CDR2 SVGAGI. DNA for the CDR3: TGTGCCAGCAGTGACGGACAGGCCGGGGAGCTGTTTTTT. Translated, it gives CASSDGQAGELFF.

Concerning this clone: Other DNA sequences in the sample encode the same CDR3. The chain combines TRBV2 with TRBJ1-1; TRBD1 agrees at 7 bases. The CDR3 loop spans 13 amino acids. Unmatched junction bases numbered 5, after V lost 7 bases and J lost 3 bases. Germline V CDR1 and CDR2: SNHLY, FYNNEI. CDR3 in amino acids: CASIRDRDTEAFF. In DNA, the CDR3 is TGTGCCAGCATCCGCGACAGGGACACTGAAGCTTTCTTT.

The chain couples TRBV5-4 to TRBJ2-3; 10 nucleotides agree with TRBD2. V dropped 1 base and J dropped 6; count of bases not matched to a gene: 8. CDR3 size: 16 residues. Germline values: CDR1 SGHNT, CDR2 YYREEE (reference sequence). The CDR3 nucleotides are TGTGCCAGCAGCTTGAAGCTAGCGGGAGTTGGCGATACGCAGTATTTT. Amino acids: CASSLKLAGVGDTQYF.